The clone carrying this TCR beta chain is large (0.1 to 1%) within its sample. The antigen is not known. This specimen comes from a study of circulating CD8 cells and anti-PD-1 response in melanoma. Overall study: Every 2 weeks, patients got 3 mg/kg nivolumab intravenously. Of about 13 patients, seven got anti-PD-1 first and six had prior therapy. Study results and caveats: PD-1 and DPOS subsets showed similar, higher clonality than DNEG. Some patients were treatment-naive; others were previously treated.

TCR libraries were prepared from roughly 14 ng of total RNA with the QIAseq Immune Repertoire TCR panel. One entry per CDR3 protein, called by TCRdb with MiXCR from the reads. The sample has over a thousand distinct CDR3 sequences; 10% are singletons. From live CD3+CD8+TCRalphabeta+ cells, four PD-1 and/or TIGIT subsets were sorted. This CDR3 region has 15 residues. With 3 bases clipped from V and 4 bases from J, the junction kept 5 bases outside the gene matches. CDR1 and CDR2 from the germline V gene are LNHDA and SQIVND (reference sequence). The V call is TRBV19, the J call TRBJ1-1; 10 bases match TRBD1. The sequenced sample was CD8+ T cells from PBMCs, obtained at baseline or after one month of anti-PD-1 therapy (not recorded which). The TCR was taken from a human donor with melanoma. The CDR3: CASSIWTGGVTEAFF. The CDR3 bases are TGTGCCAGTAGTATCTGGACAGGGGGTGTCACTGAAGCTTTCTTT.